Listed here are 15 T cell receptor beta chains from one sample, sequenced in a study of human T cells and chemical hapten exposure. Extraction yielded total RNA from whole blood (unfractionated). Each CDR3 protein gets one entry after TCRdb re-called the 5' RACE reads with MiXCR. The profile shows 70,000 to 85,000 distinct CDR3 sequences, about 15% of them singletons. These receptors were taken from a female donor in good health.

In this sample, this clonotype turned up a few times. The chain joins TRBV4-1 to TRBJ1-5; D not certain. CDR1 is MGHRA, CDR2 YSYEKL, per germline. V was clipped by 0 bases and J by 3 bases, with 12 bases between them. The CDR3 runs to 16 residues. CDR3 bases: TGCGCCAGCAGCCAAGAGACCGGGATAATCAATCAGCCCCAGCATTTT. Protein sequence: CASSQETGIINQPQHF.

J is TRBJ1-2 and V is TRBV12-3 or TRBV12-4, with 8 bases identical to TRBD1. The CDR3 runs 12 residues. The junction had 2 bases not matched to a gene; V was cut back by 3 bases and J by 8 bases. This CDR3 is CASSFDRGGYTF. CDR3 nucleotides: TGTGCCAGCAGTTTTGACAGGGGCGGCTACACCTTC.

This clonotype occurred a few times. This rearrangement joins TRBV3-1 to TRBJ1-1; TRBD1 matches at 7 bases. The trim removed 2 bases at V and 11 bases at J, leaving 5 bases unmatched. The CDR3 spans 12 residues. The germline CDR1 and CDR2 sequences are LGHDT and YNNKEL (reference sequence). The CDR3 DNA follows: TGTGCCAGCAGCCAAAGACAGGGTGTTGCTTTCTTT. The encoded protein is CASSQRQGVAFF.

This clonotype came up many times. The genes are TRBV7-2 and TRBJ1-1, with 7 nucleotides matching TRBD1. Trimming at V came to 5 bases and at J to 4 bases, leaving 4 bases not matched to a gene. The CDR3 has 13 amino acids. Germline CDR1 reads SGHTA; CDR2 reads FQGNSA. In DNA, the CDR3 is TGTGCCAGCAGCGTACAGGGGCTCACTGAAGCTTTCTTT. It specifies CASSVQGLTEAFF.

This clonotype turned up a few times. The chain carries TRBV27 and TRBJ2-7, with 9 bases that match TRBD2. V shed 8 bases, J shed 0 bases, and the junction held 14 bases outside the gene matches. CDR1 and CDR2 from the germline V gene are MNHEY and SMNVEV (reference sequence). This CDR3 has 17 residues. For the CDR3, the DNA is TGTGCCAGCCGCGGCTTGGCTAGCGGGACTGGCTCCTACGAGCAGTACTTC. Protein sequence: CASRGLASGTGSYEQYF.

J is TRBJ2-5 and V is TRBV7-8; weak D call: TRBD2 (6 bases). This CDR3 contains 11 residues. In germline, CDR1 is SGHVS, CDR2 FQNEAQ. Trimming pared 5 bases from V and 13 bases from J, leaving 14 bases between. CDR3 region: CASSRGSPAYF. CDR3 sequence (DNA): TGTGCCAGCAGCCGGGGGAGCCCGGCGTACTTC.

The chain joins TRBV20-1 to TRBJ2-7; 9 nucleotides match TRBD1. CDR1 is DFQATT and CDR2 is SNEGSKA in the germline V gene (reference sequence). V trimming: 6 bases; J trimming: 6 bases; junction bases outside the gene matches: 12. The length of the CDR3 is 14 residues. This CDR3 reads CSAESGTGLSEQYF. In DNA form, the CDR3 reads TGCAGTGCCGAATCCGGGACAGGGTTGTCCGAGCAGTACTTC.

This clonotype was seen more than once but under ten times. The chain uses TRBV28 and TRBJ1-5; D is unresolved. Germline V gives CDR1 MDHEN, CDR2 SYDVKM. This CDR3 comprises 12 residues. Trimming pared 7 bases from V and 1 base from J, leaving 5 bases between. The CDR3 sequence: CASTSSNQPQHF. In DNA form, the CDR3 reads TGTGCCAGCACCTCGAGCAATCAGCCCCAGCATTTT.

The genes are TRBV5-4 and TRBJ2-3, with 9 positions matching TRBD1. Germline V gene sequence: CDR1 SGHNT, CDR2 YYREEE (reference sequence). With V trimmed by 4 bases and J by 3 bases, 12 bases remained unmatched. This CDR3 is built from 17 residues. The CDR3 nucleotides read TGTGCCAGCAGCGAAACCGGGACAGGGCTTTGGACAGATACGCAGTATTTT. This encodes CASSETGTGLWTDTQYF.

This sequence joins TRBV6-6 and TRBJ2-1; 9 nucleotides align to TRBD2. The V gene end was trimmed by 7 bases and the J gene end by 6 bases; junction bases not matched to a gene: 10. This CDR3 contains 15 residues. Germline-derived CDR1 and CDR2 are MNHNY and SVGAGI (reference sequence). The CDR3 coding sequence is TGTGCCAGCATCTGGCGGGAGGGCCCTTCCAATGAGCAGTTCTTC. The encoded protein is CASIWREGPSNEQFF.

This clonotype was seen a handful of times. V gene TRBV19 combines with J gene TRBJ2-7; TRBD1 matches 7 bases. Germline V lookup: CDR1 LNHDA, CDR2 SQIVND (reference sequence). V lost 3 bases to trimming and J lost 2 bases; unmatched junction nucleotides: 4. The CDR3 is 14 residues long. In DNA, the CDR3 is TGTGCCAGTAGTATTGACAGGGAAGCCTACGAGCAGTACTTC. Its protein product is CASSIDREAYEQYF.

J is TRBJ2-5 and V is TRBV19; possible D gene TRBD2, 5 bases. The CDR3 sequence is 15 residues long. CDR1 is LNHDA and CDR2 is SQIVND in the germline V gene (reference sequence). The V end lost 5 bases, the J end lost 2 bases, and 15 bases lay between the germline ends. CDR3 DNA: TGTGCCAGTAGTCCCCTCGACGGGAAACAAGAGACCCAGTACTTC. This encodes CASSPLDGKQETQYF.

This clonotype was observed a handful of times. The rearrangement links TRBV11-2 to TRBJ1-6; no reliable D call. Looked up from germline, CDR1 is SGHAT and CDR2 is FQNNGV. V lost 0 bases to trimming and J lost 11 bases, with 8 bases between them. This CDR3 has 13 amino acids. CDR3 sequence reads: CASSLDRKAPLHF. CDR3 sequence (DNA): TGTGCCAGCAGCTTAGACAGGAAGGCACCCCTCCACTTT.

This clonotype was counted ten times or more. The chain combines TRBV6-1 with TRBJ2-7, with a weak D call TRBD1 (6 bases). From germline, CDR1 is MNHNS and CDR2 SASEGT. V was cut by 1 base and J by 3 bases, with 13 bases left in between. This CDR3 region has 15 residues. CDR3 residues: CASSEEGDPGYEQYF. The CDR3 region has the DNA TGTGCCAGCAGTGAAGAGGGGGACCCTGGCTACGAGCAGTACTTC.

The J gene is TRBJ2-5, the V gene TRBV29-1; D might be TRBD2 (5 bases). Germline V gene lookup returns CDR1 SQVTM and CDR2 ANQGSEA. This CDR3 has 11 amino acids. Trimming cost V 6 bases and J 5 bases, with 10 bases left between them. The CDR3 reads CSVLRGETQYF. Here the CDR3 DNA reads TGCAGCGTACTGCGCGGGGAGACCCAGTACTTC.